This entry lists 4 T cell receptor beta chains sequenced from one sample in a study of T cell repertoires in cytomegalovirus infection. Their antigens are not known. TCRdb re-called the reads through MiXCR, storing one row per CDR3 protein. The data show around 750,000 distinct CDR3 sequences, around a third seen once. The starting material was cultured CD8+ T cells from PBMCs, obtained from culture after CMV antigen stimulation. These receptors were collected from a human donor in good health (CMV status not recorded). Some clones in this sample may be carry-over from other donors' samples.

The chain uses TRBV27 and TRBJ2-3, with D possibly TRBD1 on 6 matching bases. Per germline, CDR1 MNHEY and CDR2 SMNVEV (reference sequence). The CDR3 length is 15 residues. Trimming cost V 5 bases and J 3 bases, with 15 bases left between them. The CDR3 DNA is TGTGCCAGCAGTCCCGGGTACACAGGGACAGATACGCAGTATTTT. Translated: CASSPGYTGTDTQYF.

The rearrangement joins TRBV28 to TRBJ2-5; no definite D call. CDR3 length: 14 amino acids. Per the germline V gene, CDR1 is MDHEN and CDR2 is SYDVKM. Trimming took 7 bases from V and 5 from J, leaving 17 bases between them. The CDR3 reads CASNPGESPETQYF. In DNA form, the CDR3 reads TGTGCCAGCAACCCGGGCGAAAGCCCCGAGACCCAGTACTTC.

This clonotype was counted a few times. The V gene is TRBV2, the J gene TRBJ2-1; TRBD1 agrees at 8 bases. The CDR3 sequence is 17 residues long. Trimming removed 7 bases from V and 0 bases from J; junction bases left unmatched: 11. Germline V gives CDR1 SNHLY, CDR2 FYNNEI. CDR3 sequence reads: CASKVHPDRGSYNEQFF. The CDR3 DNA reads as TGTGCCAGCAAAGTACACCCCGACAGGGGCTCCTACAATGAGCAGTTCTTC.

This clonotype occurred a few times. The chain is built from TRBV29-1 and TRBJ2-2; unclear D gene. There are 15 residues in the CDR3. Germline V CDR1 and CDR2: SQVTM, ANQGSEA. V was pared by 4 bases and J by 0 bases, with 12 bases between. The CDR3 loop is CSVVEGRSNTGELFF. The CDR3 DNA follows: TGCAGCGTTGTTGAAGGGCGATCGAACACCGGGGAGCTGTTTTTT.